The T cell receptor beta chain described here comes from a study of prognosis after radiotherapy for stage I lung cancer. General study results and limits: The number of unique TCR clones went down after stereotactic body radiation therapy, with a median of around 9,500 versus 6,500.

A word on this clonotype: The antigen remains undetermined.

Multiplex PCR in two rounds served to amplify TCR beta CDR3 from genomic DNA. Every TRBV and TRBJ gene had its own specific primer in first-round PCR. TCRdb re-derived calls from the multiplex PCR reads in MiXCR, one entry per CDR3 protein. The table lists 20,000 to 30,000 distinct CDR3 sequences, about 40% of them singletons. The sample was PBMCs, taken before or after stereotactic body radiation therapy (not recorded which). The source is a donor aged 50 or older with non-small cell lung cancer.

CDR3 DNA: TGTGCCAGCAGTTACTCGACAGGGAGTATCTCCTACGAGCAGTACTTC. It specifies CASSYSTGSISYEQYF. V gene TRBV6-2 or TRBV6-3 combines with J gene TRBJ2-7; 7 positions match TRBD1. Germline lookup yields CDR1 MNHEY and CDR2 SVGEGT. V was clipped by 0 bases and J by 0 bases; unmatched bases: 5. The CDR3 extends over 16 amino acids.